The 4 T cell receptor beta chains reported below all come from one sample, sequenced in a study of low-dose radiotherapy and immunotherapy resistance in tumors. TRAV- and TRBV-specific primers primed first-strand cDNA, covering alpha and beta chains. TCRs were put through 20 to 25 PCR cycles of amplification with Phusion. A constant-region primer and the V-primer adapter served as the primer pair. TCRdb re-called the reads through MiXCR, storing one row per CDR3 protein. The sample lists under 95,000 distinct CDR3 sequences; 15% to 20% were seen once. Time point specified: after trial treatment. Regarding treatment: LDRT plus nivolumab, ipilimumab, low-dose cyclophosphamide and aspirin (RACIN trial). The sequenced sample was PBMCs, obtained after low-dose radiotherapy plus immunotherapy. Source of these receptors: a male donor with prostate cancer.

The V call is TRBV28, the J call TRBJ1-2; D is perhaps TRBD1 (5 bases). Trimming left V 4 bases short and J 5 bases short, with 11 bases between. Germline CDR1 MDHEN, CDR2 SYDVKM. There are 13 residues in the CDR3. The CDR3 loop reads CASSSRDTYGYTF. In DNA, the CDR3 is TGTGCCAGCAGTTCCAGGGATACTTATGGCTACACCTTC.

This clonotype was found many times. The chain employs TRBV7-9 and TRBJ1-1, with TRBD1 matching 7 bases. V trimming: 5 bases; J trimming: 0 bases; junction bases outside the gene matches: 6. CDR1 is SEHNR and CDR2 is FQNEAQ in the germline V gene (reference sequence). CDR3 length: 15 residues. As DNA, the CDR3 is TGTGCCAGCAGCACGGACAGGTCCCTGAACACTGAAGCTTTCTTT. Its protein is CASSTDRSLNTEAFF.

This clonotype showed up many times. In DNA, the CDR3 is TGCAGTGCCACAACCGGGGGGGGCTCCCACACTGAAGCTTTCTTT. This sequence encodes CSATTGGGSHTEAFF. The chain recombines TRBV20-1 with TRBJ1-1; maybe TRBD1 (6 bases). The CDR3 length is 15 residues. Trimming took 6 bases from V and 3 from J, leaving 20 bases between them. The germline V gene has CDR1 DFQATT and CDR2 SNEGSKA (reference sequence).

There are a few counts of this clonotype. This chain connects TRBV27 to TRBJ2-1, with D perhaps TRBD1 or TRBD2 (6 bases each). The length of the CDR3 is 16 residues. Trimming took off 3 bases at V and 4 bases at J, with 16 bases between the two ends. The V gene's germline CDR1 is MNHEY and CDR2 SMNVEV (reference sequence). CDR3 sequence reads: CASSFGAGGLYNEQFF. CDR3 DNA: TGTGCCAGCAGTTTCGGAGCCGGGGGCTTATACAATGAGCAGTTCTTC.